Shown below are 22 T cell receptor beta chains from a single sample sequenced in a study of OX40 agonist ivuxolimab in advanced cancers. Sequencing used immunoSEQ multiplex PCR; TCRdb keeps in-frame clones, though not all of them. The data contain tens of thousands of clones, about 87% of them singletons. The starting material was CD4+ or CD8+ T cells sorted from blood, obtained in a trial of the OX40 agonist ivuxolimab. The receptors originated from an adult with an advanced solid tumor such as melanoma, head and neck, liver or kidney cancer.

The CDR3 sequence: CASSYRGGNQPQHF. CDR3 sequence (DNA): TGTGCCAGCAGTTACAGGGGTGGTAATCAGCCCCAGCATTTT. The chain links TRBV2 to TRBJ1-5; 7 positions match TRBD1. J was trimmed by 4 bases and V by 5 bases; bases with no gene match: 5. The CDR3 loop spans 14 amino acids. CDR1 and CDR2 (germline): SNHLY, FYNNEI.

This clone counts as medium-sized. V and J are TRBV29-1 and TRBJ1-5; tentative D call: TRBD1 (6 bases). CDR3 length: 17 amino acids. The germline CDR1 and CDR2 sequences are SQVTM and ANQGSEA. With 4 bases removed from V and 0 bases from J, the gap between germline ends came to 19 bases. CDR3 sequence reads: CSVALGGRWDSNQPQHF. The CDR3 coding sequence is TGCAGCGTTGCTCTGGGGGGGCGCTGGGATAGCAATCAGCCCCAGCATTTT. Looking up the rest from reference TRBV29-1 and TRBJ1-5 gives the full variable domain: SAVISQKPSRDICQRGTSLTIQCQVDSQVTMMFWYRQQPGQSLTLIATANQGSEATYESGFVIDKFPISRPNLTFSTLTVSNMSPEDSSIYLCSVALGGRWDSNQPQHFGDGTRLSIL.

The chain uses TRBV19 and TRBJ1-2, with D unresolved. V lost 7 bases to trimming and J lost 6 bases, with 24 bases between them. CDR1 is LNHDA, CDR2 SQIVND, per germline (reference sequence). The CDR3 has 16 residues. For the CDR3, the DNA is TGTGCCAGTACAACCCGCCGACCGGATAACAATCATGGCTACACCTTC. This sequence encodes CASTTRRPDNNHGYTF. The complete variable domain, with remaining parts taken from reference TRBV19 and TRBJ1-2, reads DGGITQSPKYLFRKEGQNVTLSCEQNLNHDAMYWYRQDPGQGLRLIYYSQIVNDFQKGDIAEGYSVSREKKESFPLTVTSAQKNPTAFYLCASTTRRPDNNHGYTFGSGTRLTVV.

The V gene is TRBV27, the J gene TRBJ1-5; D is uncertain. Trimming took 2 bases from V and 3 from J, leaving 5 bases between them. There are 13 residues in the CDR3. CDR1 and CDR2 from the germline V gene are MNHEY and SMNVEV (reference sequence). The CDR3: CASSLQINQPQHF. In DNA form, the CDR3 reads TGTGCCAGCAGTTTACAGATCAATCAGCCCCAGCATTTT.

J is TRBJ2-3 and V is TRBV9, with 13 bases identical to TRBD2. With 4 bases clipped from V and 1 base from J, the junction kept 3 bases outside the gene matches. CDR1 is SGDLS, CDR2 YYNGEE, per germline. The CDR3 has 16 amino acids. In DNA form, the CDR3 reads TGTGCCAGCAGCCCCGGACTAGCGGGAGGCACAGATACGCAGTATTTT. This codes for CASSPGLAGGTDTQYF.

This rearrangement joins TRBV9 to TRBJ2-5; tentative D call: TRBD1 (6 bases). Germline V lookup: CDR1 SGDLS, CDR2 YYNGEE. Trimming removed 3 bases from V and 3 bases from J, with 15 bases in between. The CDR3 extends over 15 amino acids. The DNA of the CDR3 is TGTGCCAGCAGCGCGACAGGCCACCGCGAAGAGACCCAGTACTTC. This gives the protein CASSATGHREETQYF.

The V gene is TRBV9, the J gene TRBJ2-1, with D possibly being TRBD1 or TRBD2 (6 bases each). V was clipped by 3 bases and J by 1 base, with 14 bases between them. The CDR3 contains 16 residues. The V gene's germline CDR1 is SGDLS and CDR2 YYNGEE. The chain's CDR3 is CASSAQTGRSYNEQFF. For the CDR3, the DNA is TGTGCCAGCAGCGCCCAAACAGGGAGGTCCTACAATGAGCAGTTCTTC.

CDR3 protein: CASSPPLAKNIQYF. The CDR3 bases are TGTGCCAGCAGCCCCCCTTTAGCCAAAAACATTCAGTACTTC. The J gene is TRBJ2-4, the V gene TRBV5-6, with D unclear. Trimming cost V 4 bases and J 0 bases, with 8 bases left between them. CDR3 length: 14 residues. CDR1 and CDR2 (germline): SGHDT, YYEEEE.

This clone occurred once. V gene TRBV5-1 combines with J gene TRBJ2-2; 11 nucleotides agree with TRBD2. The J segment lost 6 bases and the V segment lost 4 bases, leaving 8 bases of the junction unmatched. This CDR3 is built from 16 residues. The germline V gene encodes CDR1 SGHRS and CDR2 YFSETQ. CDR3 coding DNA: TGCGCCAGCAGCCCTCAGACTAGCGGGACGTCCGGGGAGCTGTTTTTT. This codes for CASSPQTSGTSGELFF. The variable domain in full, with the rest retrieved from reference TRBV5-1 and TRBJ2-2, is KAGVTQTPRYLIKTRGQQVTLSCSPISGHRSVSWYQQTPGQGLQFLFEYFSETQRNKGNFPGRFSGRQFSNSRSEMNVSTLELGDSALYLCASSPQTSGTSGELFFGEGSRLTVL.

This chain connects TRBV30 to TRBJ2-5; D is undetermined. This CDR3 spans 14 amino acids. Per germline, CDR1 GTSNPN and CDR2 SVGIG (reference sequence). Trimming left V 0 bases short and J 10 bases short, with 18 bases between. CDR3 nucleotides: TGTGCCTGGAGTGTAGGCCGAGGCCGTGGAGACCAGTACTTC. Translated: CAWSVGRGRGDQYF. Supplemented by reference TRBV30 and TRBJ2-5, the full variable domain reads SQTIHQWPATLVQPVGSPLSLECTVEGTSNPNLYWYRQAAGRGLQLLFYSVGIGQISSEVPQNLSASRPQDRQFILSSKKLLLSDSGFYLCAWSVGRGRGDQYFGPGTRLLVL.

The chain uses TRBV19 and TRBJ2-3; D might be TRBD2 (7 bases). CDR1 is LNHDA and CDR2 is SQIVND in the germline V gene (reference sequence). Trimming left V 5 bases short and J 2 bases short, with 26 bases between. The CDR3 contains 19 residues. CDR3 sequence reads: CASSPRGARASGHTDTQYF. As DNA, the CDR3 is TGTGCCAGTAGTCCTCGGGGGGCGCGGGCTAGCGGACACACAGATACGCAGTATTTT.

This chain uses TRBV15 with TRBJ2-7; D is tentatively TRBD1 or TRBD2 (6 bases each). V was shortened by 0 bases and J by 2 bases, with 8 bases between the two germline ends. There are 14 residues in the CDR3. From germline, CDR1 is LNHNV and CDR2 YYDKDF (reference sequence). CDR3 in amino acids: CATSRDRGPYEQYF. The CDR3, as DNA: TGTGCCACCAGCAGAGATCGGGGGCCCTACGAGCAGTACTTC.

This chain uses TRBV5-4 with TRBJ2-1; D might be TRBD1 (6 bases). Germline loops: CDR1 SGHNT, CDR2 YYREEE (reference sequence). Between the trimmed V and J ends, which lost 2 bases and 3 bases, there was a span of 12 bases. CDR3 size: 15 residues. CDR3 bases: TGTGCCAGCAGCTTAAAACAGGGTGGCTACAATGAGCAGTTCTTC. Its protein is CASSLKQGGYNEQFF.

This clone was seen only a few times. V gene TRBV30 combines with J gene TRBJ1-1; D is possibly TRBD1 (6 bases). The CDR3 runs 15 residues. Germline lookup yields CDR1 GTSNPN and CDR2 SVGIG (reference sequence). V lost 4 bases and J lost 4, with 19 bases in between. The DNA of the CDR3 is TGTGCCTGGACCCAGTTCGGGGGCCGGAGCACTGAAGCTTTCTTT. Its protein is CAWTQFGGRSTEAFF.

V is TRBV2 and J is TRBJ2-3, with D uncertain. V lost 7 bases and J lost 4, with 9 bases in between. There are 12 residues in the CDR3. Germline CDR1 is SNHLY and CDR2 is FYNNEI. CDR3 in DNA: TGTGCCAGCAACCGGGCCTCAGATACGCAGTATTTT. Its protein product is CASNRASDTQYF.

The chain combines TRBV14 with TRBJ1-5; TRBD1 might be the D (5 bases). The CDR3 is 20 amino acids. Germline assignment: CDR1 SGHDN and CDR2 FVKESK. Trimming took off 4 bases at V and 0 bases at J, with 25 bases between the two ends. As DNA, the CDR3 is TGTGCCAGCAGCCTAAAAGCCCCGCAGGGATCGTTCTATAGCAATCAGCCCCAGCATTTT. Residues: CASSLKAPQGSFYSNQPQHF.

V is TRBV7-6 and J is TRBJ2-7; no firm D call. CDR1 and CDR2 (germline): SGHVS, FNYEAQ. The CDR3 totals 11 residues. V was shortened by 2 bases and J by 8 bases, with 7 bases between the two germline ends. CDR3 loop: CASSLRGQQYF. In nucleotides, the CDR3 is TGTGCCAGCAGCTTAAGAGGACAGCAGTACTTC.

This clone has just one count. J is TRBJ1-2 and V is TRBV18; 9 nucleotides line up with TRBD1. Germline loops: CDR1 KGHSH, CDR2 LQKENI. J lost 6 bases, V lost 3 bases, and 11 bases had no gene match. The CDR3 is 16 amino acids. In nucleotides, the CDR3 is TGTGCCAGCTCACCGGGACAGGGAGGTCAGAGGAATGGCTACACCTTC. It translates to CASSPGQGGQRNGYTF.

This chain connects TRBV5-1 to TRBJ2-5, with TRBD1 identical over 7 bases. Germline V CDR1 and CDR2: SGHRS, YFSETQ. With V trimmed by 2 bases and J by 1 base, 5 bases remained unmatched. The CDR3 runs to 15 residues. The CDR3 DNA is TGCGCCAGCAGCTTAGTAAGGGGGCTCCAAGAGACCCAGTACTTC. Protein: CASSLVRGLQETQYF.

This chain links TRBV6-1 with TRBJ2-3, with 10 bases that match TRBD2. The trim removed 3 bases at V and 2 bases at J, leaving 8 bases unmatched. Germline CDR1 and CDR2: MNHNS and SASEGT. The CDR3 has 17 residues. CDR3 sequence: CASSDPGLADSTDTQYF. The CDR3 DNA reads TGTGCCAGCAGTGATCCCGGACTAGCGGATTCCACAGATACGCAGTATTTT.

V gene TRBV18 combines with J gene TRBJ1-5, with D maybe TRBD1 (5 bases). Germline V gene sequence: CDR1 KGHSH, CDR2 LQKENI. CDR3 length: 15 residues. Trimming removed 6 bases at V and 4 bases at J, with 16 bases between. DNA of the CDR3: TGTGCCAGCTCCCCCGGGACGGCGATTAATCAGCCCCAGCATTTT. Translation gives CASSPGTAINQPQHF. Drawing the rest from reference TRBV18 and TRBJ1-5, the complete variable domain is NAGVMQNPRHLVRRRGQEARLRCSPMKGHSHVYWYRQLPEEGLKFMVYLQKENIIDESGMPKERFSAEFPKEGPSILRIQQVVRGDSAAYFCASSPGTAINQPQHFGDGTRLSIL.

The chain recombines TRBV5-1 with TRBJ2-6; the match to TRBD2 covers 8 bases. This CDR3 comprises 16 residues. Trimming at V came to 6 bases and at J to 0 bases, leaving 5 bases not matched to a gene. In germline, CDR1 is SGHRS, CDR2 YFSETQ. The CDR3 loop is CASKGGGSSGANVLTF. CDR3 nucleotide sequence: TGCGCCAGCAAGGGCGGGGGGAGCTCTGGGGCCAACGTCCTGACTTTC.